Sequencing of this T cell receptor (beta chain) was carried out in a study of blood T cell repertoires in COVID-19. In the original analysis: The authors estimated nucleated cell counts from reference gene primer amplification. Some clones are missing from TCRdb's copy, which holds only in-frame ones; the method was immunoSEQ multiplex PCR. D and trimming were read from the DNA, whereas the V and J calls and clone size are those reported in that table. The sample yields 150,000 to 200,000 clones, 82% seen once. The germline V gene encodes CDR1 WSHSY and CDR2 SAAADI. V gave up 6 bases and J gave up 4 bases; unmatched junction bases: 6. The CDR3 has 14 amino acids.

What was sequenced was peripheral blood. The gene calls are TRBV10-2 and TRBJ2-5; TRBD2 matches 9 bases. The TCR sequence derives from a woman in her fifties or sixties with COVID-19, enrolled during active disease. The CDR3 spells CASRLAGGVETQYF. DNA for the CDR3: TGCGCCAGCAGACTAGCGGGCGGGGTAGAGACCCAGTACTTC.